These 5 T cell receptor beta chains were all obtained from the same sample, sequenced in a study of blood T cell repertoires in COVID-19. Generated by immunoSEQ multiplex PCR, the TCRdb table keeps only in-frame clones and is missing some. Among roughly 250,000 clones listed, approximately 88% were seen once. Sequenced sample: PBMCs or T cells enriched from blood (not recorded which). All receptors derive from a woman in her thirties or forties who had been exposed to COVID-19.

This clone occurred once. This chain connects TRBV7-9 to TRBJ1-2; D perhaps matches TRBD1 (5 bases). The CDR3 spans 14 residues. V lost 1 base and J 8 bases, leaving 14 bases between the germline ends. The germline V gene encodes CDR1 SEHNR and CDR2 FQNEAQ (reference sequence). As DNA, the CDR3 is TGTGCCAGCAGCTTAGACGCGGGGGTGAGGGGCTACACCTTC. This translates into CASSLDAGVRGYTF. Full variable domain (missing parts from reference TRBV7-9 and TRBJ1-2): DTGVSQNPRHKITKRGQNVTFRCDPISEHNRLYWYRQTLGQGPEFLTYFQNEAQLEKSRLLSDRFSAERPKGSFSTLEIQRTEQGDSAMYLCASSLDAGVRGYTFGSGTRLTVV.

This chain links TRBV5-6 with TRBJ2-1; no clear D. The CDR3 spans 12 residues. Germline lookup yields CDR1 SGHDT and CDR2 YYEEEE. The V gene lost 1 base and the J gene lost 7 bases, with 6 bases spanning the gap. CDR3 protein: CASSLNLNEQFF. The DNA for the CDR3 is TGTGCCAGCAGCTTGAATCTGAATGAGCAGTTCTTC.

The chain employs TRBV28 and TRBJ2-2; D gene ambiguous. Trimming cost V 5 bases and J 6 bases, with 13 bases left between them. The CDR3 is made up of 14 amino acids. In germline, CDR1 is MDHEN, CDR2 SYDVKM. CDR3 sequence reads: CASSPPSRAGELFF. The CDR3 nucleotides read TGTGCCAGCAGTCCCCCATCTAGAGCCGGGGAGCTGTTTTTT.

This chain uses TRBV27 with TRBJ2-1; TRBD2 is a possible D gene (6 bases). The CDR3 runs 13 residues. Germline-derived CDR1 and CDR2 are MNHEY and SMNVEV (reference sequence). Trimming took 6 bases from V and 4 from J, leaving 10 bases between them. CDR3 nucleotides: TGTGCCAGCAGCATCGGGGGTTACAATGAGCAGTTCTTC. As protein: CASSIGGYNEQFF.

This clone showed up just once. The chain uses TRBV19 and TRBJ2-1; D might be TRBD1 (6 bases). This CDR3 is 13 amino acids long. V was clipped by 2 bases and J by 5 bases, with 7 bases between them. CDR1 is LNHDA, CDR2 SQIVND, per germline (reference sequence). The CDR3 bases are TGTGCCAGTAGTATATGGACAGACAATGAGCAGTTCTTC. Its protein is CASSIWTDNEQFF. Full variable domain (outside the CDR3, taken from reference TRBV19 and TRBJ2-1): DGGITQSPKYLFRKEGQNVTLSCEQNLNHDAMYWYRQDPGQGLRLIYYSQIVNDFQKGDIAEGYSVSREKKESFPLTVTSAQKNPTAFYLCASSIWTDNEQFFGPGTRLTVL.